These 13 T cell receptor beta chains share one sample of origin, sequenced in a study of cytomegalovirus exposure and HLA in healthy donors (dated by TCRdb to the late 2010s). The library was prepared using the immunoSEQ multiplex PCR assay. For the multiplex PCR, a mixture combining 60 forward primers for TCR Vbeta segments and 13 reverse primers for TCR Jbeta segments was used. In TCRdb, the immuneACCESS table is reduced to in-frame sequences with V and J assigned. These tables do not hold every clone; where another copy was compared, an unresolved V gene accounts for under half, and the others remain unexplained. This sample comprises some 190,000 clones, roughly 73% of them detected only once. The ten largest account for approximately 2% of the sample. The sample consisted of PBMCs. The receptor source for this set is a woman in her twenties or thirties in good health and CMV-seropositive.

The J gene is TRBJ2-3, the V gene TRBV7-8; weak D call: TRBD1 (5 bases). Trimming left V 4 bases short and J 2 bases short, with 13 bases between. Germline CDR1 is SGHVS and CDR2 is FQNEAQ. This CDR3 has 15 residues. The CDR3 sequence: CASSSQGVYTDTQYF. CDR3 sequence (DNA): TGTGCCAGCAGCTCGCAGGGCGTGTACACAGATACGCAGTATTTT.

The CDR3 loop reads CASSLGLAGGGNEQFF. As DNA, the CDR3 is TGTGCCAGCAGCTTAGGACTAGCGGGAGGCGGCAATGAGCAGTTCTTC. The chain has TRBV7-2 and TRBJ2-1; 13 bases line up with TRBD2. The CDR3 length is 16 residues. The germline V gene has CDR1 SGHTA and CDR2 FQGNSA. With V trimmed by 1 base and J by 6 bases, 3 bases remained unmatched.

The genes are TRBV4-3 and TRBJ1-3; D gene uncertain. V was cut by 6 bases and J by 2 bases, with 14 bases left in between. The germline CDR1 and CDR2 sequences are LGHNA and YSLEER. CDR3 size: 15 residues. Written as DNA, the CDR3 is TGCGCCAGCAGTCGCGGGTGGGGAGCTGGAAACACCATATATTTT. It encodes CASSRGWGAGNTIYF.

The chain couples TRBV28 to TRBJ2-3, with 11 bases aligning to TRBD2. With 8 bases clipped from V and 2 bases from J, the junction kept 9 bases outside the gene matches. This CDR3 is built from 16 residues. The V gene's germline CDR1 is MDHEN and CDR2 SYDVKM. CDR3 sequence: CASSLAGGSPTDTQYF. The CDR3 bases are TGTGCCAGCTCTCTAGCGGGAGGTTCCCCCACAGATACGCAGTATTTT.

The rearrangement uses TRBV19 and TRBJ2-3, with 7 bases that match TRBD1. J lost 6 bases, V lost 5 bases, and 5 bases had no gene match. The CDR3 length is 13 residues. The V gene's germline CDR1 is LNHDA and CDR2 SQIVND (reference sequence). CDR3 bases: TGTGCCAGTAGTGACAGGGCCCCGGATACGCAGTATTTT. Its translation: CASSDRAPDTQYF.

The chain links TRBV6-1 to TRBJ2-1, with D tentatively TRBD1 (5 bases). V shed 1 base and J shed 2 bases, with 9 bases lying between them. The germline gives CDR1 MNHNS, CDR2 SASEGT. The CDR3 totals 15 residues. In DNA form, the CDR3 reads TGTGCCAGCAGTGAAGGGACACTCGCCTACAATGAGCAGTTCTTC. This sequence encodes CASSEGTLAYNEQFF.

This clone showed up just once. The V gene is TRBV27, the J gene TRBJ2-3, with a weak D call TRBD2 (5 bases). This CDR3 is built from 16 residues. V gave up 3 bases and J gave up 4 bases, with 17 bases separating them. Germline V gene sequence: CDR1 MNHEY, CDR2 SMNVEV (reference sequence). In DNA, the CDR3 is TGTGCCAGCAGTTTCGGTAGCTTGACGGAGGCAGATACGCAGTATTTT. It specifies CASSFGSLTEADTQYF.

The chain links TRBV9 to TRBJ2-1, with 9 bases fitting TRBD2. This CDR3 comprises 18 residues. The germline gives CDR1 SGDLS, CDR2 YYNGEE. Trimming removed 4 bases from V and 6 bases from J; junction bases left unmatched: 17. CDR3 bases: TGTGCCAGCAGCTCACCCCTGGCGAAGGGCGGGAGGGTCAATGAGCAGTTCTTC. It translates to CASSSPLAKGGRVNEQFF.

This chain uses TRBV5-1 with TRBJ2-1, with 7 bases that match TRBD2. This CDR3 region has 18 residues. The ends lost 0 bases at V and 4 bases at J; junction bases unmatched: 13. CDR1 is SGHRS, CDR2 YFSETQ, per germline. This CDR3 reads CASSLGKDSAGRYNEQFF. The DNA for the CDR3 is TGCGCCAGCAGCTTGGGAAAGGATTCAGCGGGAAGGTACAATGAGCAGTTCTTC.

This clone was seen a few times. V gene TRBV5-4 combines with J gene TRBJ2-1; D is perhaps TRBD1 (6 bases). The CDR3 is 16 residues long. Trimming cost V 0 bases and J 0 bases, with 10 bases left between them. The germline V gene has CDR1 SGHNT and CDR2 YYREEE (reference sequence). The CDR3 DNA is TGTGCCAGCAGCTTGGGAGGACAGAGCTCCTACAATGAGCAGTTCTTC. It yields the protein CASSLGGQSSYNEQFF.

J is TRBJ2-7 and V is TRBV6-6; D call uncertain. CDR3 length: 13 amino acids. V was clipped by 7 bases and J by 0 bases, with 10 bases between them. Per the germline V gene, CDR1 is MNHNY and CDR2 is SVGAGI (reference sequence). CDR3 amino acids: CASKTTSSYEQYF. In nucleotides, the CDR3 is TGTGCCAGCAAGACGACTTCCTCCTACGAGCAGTACTTC.

The chain uses TRBV2 and TRBJ2-1; a possible D gene is TRBD1 (5 bases). The V end was cut by 7 bases, the J end by 1 base, with 11 bases between. Germline V gene sequence: CDR1 SNHLY, CDR2 FYNNEI. CDR3 length: 14 amino acids. CDR3 in DNA: TGTGCCAGCATGGGGCTGGGGTCCTACAATGAGCAGTTCTTC. It specifies CASMGLGSYNEQFF.

In its sample, this clone was seen a few times. This rearrangement joins TRBV2 to TRBJ1-1; 9 bases fit TRBD1. Germline loops: CDR1 SNHLY, CDR2 FYNNEI. V was pared by 3 bases and J by 1 base, with 3 bases of the junction left unmatched. CDR3 length equals 15 residues. CDR3 loop: CASSDQGQGNTEAFF. CDR3 coding DNA: TGTGCCAGCAGTGATCAGGGACAGGGGAACACTGAAGCTTTCTTT.